Reported below is one T cell receptor (beta chain). Its ends do not fully match the called genes, so a read error is possible. The CDR3 runs to 16 residues. CDR1 and CDR2 (germline): SGHRS, YFSETQ. PCR was performed using 60 Vbeta and 13 Jbeta primers. Profiled with immunoSEQ multiplex PCR; TCRdb holds only in-frame clones, not every one. The table records some 190,000 clones, 75% to 85% of them present only once. This sample was taken from a study of cytomegalovirus exposure and HLA in healthy donors. This chain connects TRBV5-1 to TRBJ1-5; the D gene is possibly TRBD1 (6 bases). The receptor was derived from a woman under 40 in good health and CMV-seropositive. The sequencing input was PBMCs. The chain's CDR3 is CASSETAQGGGQLQHF. CDR3 coding DNA: TGCGCCAGCAGCGAAACAGCCCAGGGAGGGGGTCAGCTCCAGCATTTT.